Below are 24 T cell receptor beta chains sequenced from a single sample in a study of CD8 T cells in ankylosing spondylitis. One entry per CDR3 protein results from TCRdb running MiXCR on the 5' RACE reads. The sample carries approximately 250,000 distinct CDR3 sequences, 10% to 13% recorded once. Sequenced input: blood, either unsorted or a sorted T cell fraction (not recorded which). These receptors were collected from a male donor with ankylosing spondylitis or in good health (not recorded which).

The gene calls are TRBV6-1 and TRBJ2-7; 7 nucleotides match TRBD1. This CDR3 has 15 residues. J lost 3 bases, V lost 4 bases, and 9 bases had no gene match. The V gene's germline CDR1 is MNHNS and CDR2 SASEGT. The CDR3 reads CASSVSWDSLYEQYF. Written as DNA, the CDR3 is TGTGCCAGCAGTGTATCGTGGGACAGCCTCTACGAGCAGTACTTC.

This clonotype was counted at least ten times. The chain has TRBV5-1 and TRBJ2-7; the match to TRBD1 covers 7 bases. The trim removed 5 bases at V and 4 bases at J, leaving 3 bases unmatched. The CDR3 has 12 amino acids. Looked up from germline, CDR1 is SGHRS and CDR2 is YFSETQ. The CDR3 DNA is TGCGCCAGCAGATCGGGACAGTACGAGCAGTACTTC. It yields the protein CASRSGQYEQYF. The variable domain in full, completed from reference TRBV5-1 and TRBJ2-7, reads KAGVTQTPRYLIKTRGQQVTLSCSPISGHRSVSWYQQTPGQGLQFLFEYFSETQRNKGNFPGRFSGRQFSNSRSEMNVSTLELGDSALYLCASRSGQYEQYFGPGTRLTVT.

The sample holds many counts of this clonotype. In nucleotides, the CDR3 is TGCAGCGTTGCAACGAACCAAGAGACCCAGTACTTC. Its protein is CSVATNQETQYF. This chain links TRBV29-1 with TRBJ2-5; D is uncertain. The CDR3 loop spans 12 amino acids. Germline V gives CDR1 SQVTM, CDR2 ANQGSEA. The V end lost 4 bases, the J end lost 0 bases, and 6 bases lay between the germline ends.

This clonotype appeared many times. The CDR3 reads CSARRDGQSNQPQHF. For the CDR3, the DNA is TGCAGTGCTAGACGGGACGGTCAAAGCAATCAGCCCCAGCATTTT. This chain links TRBV20-1 with TRBJ1-5; tentative D call: TRBD1 (5 bases). Deletions cut 2 bases from V and 1 base from J, with 12 bases between. This CDR3 spans 15 amino acids. Per the germline V gene, CDR1 is DFQATT and CDR2 is SNEGSKA (reference sequence).

This clonotype was detected many times. The chain joins TRBV5-5 to TRBJ2-7; TRBD1 matches at 10 bases. In germline, CDR1 is SGHKS, CDR2 YYEKEE (reference sequence). The CDR3 is 15 amino acids. V shed 4 bases, J shed 2 bases, and the junction held 6 bases outside the gene matches. CDR3 DNA sequence: TGTGCCAGCAGCGGGGGACAGGGGAACCCCTACGAGCAGTACTTC. Amino acid sequence: CASSGGQGNPYEQYF.

In its sample, this clonotype was seen many times. The chain couples TRBV4-2 to TRBJ1-6, with TRBD1 matching 7 bases. CDR3 size: 16 residues. Germline V gene lookup returns CDR1 LGHNA and CDR2 YNFKEQ. V was clipped by 3 bases and J by 8 bases; unmatched bases: 10. DNA for the CDR3: TGTGCCAGCAGCCAGGGTCGACAGGGATTAGATTCACCCCTCCACTTT. Its protein product is CASSQGRQGLDSPLHF.

As concerns this clonotype: An end of the junction does not agree with germline; a read error may underlie this. The chain joins TRBV19 to TRBJ1-2, with D perhaps matching TRBD1 (5 bases). CDR1 and CDR2 from the germline V gene are LNHDA and SQIVND (reference sequence). The CDR3 loop spans 15 amino acids. This chain's CDR3 is CTSSIIRGQGDGYTF. The CDR3 DNA reads TGTACCAGTAGTATAATTAGGGGCCAGGGCGATGGCTACACCTTC.

This clonotype occurred many times. The V gene is TRBV2, the J gene TRBJ2-5; TRBD2 matches at 9 bases. Germline V CDR1 and CDR2: SNHLY, FYNNEI. The ends lost 6 bases at V and 2 bases at J; junction bases unmatched: 7. CDR3 length equals 15 residues. In nucleotides, the CDR3 is TGTGCCAGCAGAGAGACTAGCGGCCCTCAAGAGACCCAGTACTTC. Its protein is CASRETSGPQETQYF.

This clonotype was found many times. The gene calls are TRBV2 and TRBJ2-2, with D perhaps TRBD1 or TRBD2 (5 bases each). The CDR3 extends over 13 amino acids. Germline assignment: CDR1 SNHLY and CDR2 FYNNEI. The germline V and J ends were trimmed by 6 bases and 5 bases, with 10 bases remaining between them. The CDR3 spells CASRRDGTGELFF. CDR3 DNA: TGTGCCAGCAGGAGGGACGGTACCGGGGAGCTGTTTTTT.

This clonotype was detected many times. The rearrangement links TRBV20-1 to TRBJ2-1; tentatively, D is TRBD1 (6 bases). The germline CDR1 and CDR2 sequences are DFQATT and SNEGSKA (reference sequence). The CDR3 is 17 residues long. V shed 3 bases and J shed 0 bases, with 18 bases lying between them. The CDR3 DNA reads as TGCAGTGCTAGTGGATCGAAGGGGGTGAGCTCCTACAATGAGCAGTTCTTC. Its protein is CSASGSKGVSSYNEQFF.

A note on this clonotype: One base away lies a much larger clone, so this may be a sequencing read error. V and J are TRBV29-1 and TRBJ1-4, with TRBD1 identical over 8 bases. Germline CDR1 and CDR2: SQVTM and ANQGSEA. The CDR3 covers 12 residues. The CDR3 spells CSVVQGAGKLIF. In nucleotides, the CDR3 is TGCAGCGTTGTCCAGGGGGCGGGGAAACTGATTTTT.

There are many counts of this clonotype. The chain is built from TRBV6-1 and TRBJ2-6; D is perhaps TRBD1 (6 bases). Germline assignment: CDR1 MNHNS and CDR2 SASEGT. The CDR3 consists of 15 residues. The ends were cut back, 4 bases at V and 1 base at J, with 8 bases in the middle. CDR3 in amino acids: CASSGQGSGANVLTF. The CDR3 coding sequence is TGTGCCAGCAGTGGGCAGGGGTCTGGGGCCAACGTCCTGACTTTC.

This clonotype appeared many times. This chain joins TRBV3-1 and TRBJ2-1, with TRBD2 matching over 7 bases. Germline-derived CDR1 and CDR2 are LGHDT and YNNKEL (reference sequence). J was trimmed by 7 bases and V by 3 bases; bases with no gene match: 6. The CDR3 covers 14 residues. The CDR3 region is CASSQRERGNEQFF. Here the CDR3 DNA reads TGTGCCAGCAGCCAGCGGGAGCGAGGTAATGAGCAGTTCTTC.

This clonotype was counted between two and nine times. The chain employs TRBV14 and TRBJ2-7; D gene ambiguous. Germline assignment: CDR1 SGHDN and CDR2 FVKESK. Trimming shortened V by 1 base and J by 2 bases, and 12 bases separated the two germline ends. The CDR3 spans 15 residues. CDR3 sequence (DNA): TGTGCCAGCAGCCAAGTACCTGGCGGAACCTACGAGCAGTACTTC. Residues: CASSQVPGGTYEQYF.

CDR3 loop: CASRTGLGPYQNSPLHF. CDR3 bases: TGTGCCAGCAGGACTGGCCTGGGTCCTTACCAGAATTCACCCCTCCACTTT. The rearrangement links TRBV12-3 or TRBV12-4 to TRBJ1-6; D remains ambiguous. V shed 6 bases and J shed 7 bases, with 22 bases lying between them. CDR3 size: 17 residues.

This clonotype was seen ten or more times. The CDR3 sequence is CASSITSGGRGGELFF. CDR3 bases: TGTGCCAGCAGCATCACTAGCGGGGGGAGAGGCGGGGAGCTGTTTTTT. The chain carries TRBV11-2 and TRBJ2-2; 12 nucleotides line up with TRBD2. Trimming at V came to 5 bases and at J to 7 bases, leaving 8 bases not matched to a gene. Germline V gene lookup returns CDR1 SGHAT and CDR2 FQNNGV. The CDR3 length is 16 residues.

The chain has TRBV14 and TRBJ2-3, with D maybe TRBD1 (5 bases). CDR3 length equals 16 residues. V dropped 2 bases and J dropped 0 bases, with 12 bases sitting between them. Germline V gene sequence: CDR1 SGHDN, CDR2 FVKESK. DNA for the CDR3: TGTGCCAGCAGCCAAACAGGATTCGCTAGCACAGATACGCAGTATTTT. Protein: CASSQTGFASTDTQYF.

V usage is TRBV7-9 and J usage is TRBJ1-1, with 8 bases fitting TRBD1. CDR3 size: 15 residues. The germline gives CDR1 SEHNR, CDR2 FQNEAQ (reference sequence). The ends lost 2 bases at V and 3 bases at J; junction bases unmatched: 5. Here the CDR3 reads CASSLSGGADTEAFF. CDR3 DNA sequence: TGTGCCAGCAGCTTATCAGGGGGCGCGGACACTGAAGCTTTCTTT. Full variable domain (missing parts from reference TRBV7-9 and TRBJ1-1): DTGVSQNPRHKITKRGQNVTFRCDPISEHNRLYWYRQTLGQGPEFLTYFQNEAQLEKSRLLSDRFSAERPKGSFSTLEIQRTEQGDSAMYLCASSLSGGADTEAFFGQGTRLTVV.

There are many counts of this clonotype. The V gene is TRBV20-1, the J gene TRBJ2-4; D tentatively fits TRBD1 or TRBD2 (6 bases each). Germline lookup yields CDR1 DFQATT and CDR2 SNEGSKA (reference sequence). This CDR3 contains 15 residues. V was clipped by 0 bases and J by 0 bases, with 9 bases between them. CDR3 amino acids: CSARDRGLAKNIQYF. The DNA of the CDR3 is TGCAGTGCTAGAGATCGGGGGCTAGCCAAAAACATTCAGTACTTC.

V gene TRBV5-1 combines with J gene TRBJ2-1, with 10 bases fitting TRBD2. V dropped 0 bases and J dropped 5; count of bases not matched to a gene: 5. CDR3 length equals 16 residues. Germline CDR1 and CDR2: SGHRS and YFSETQ. This CDR3 reads CASSLVGTSGNNEQFF. The CDR3 nucleotides read TGCGCCAGCAGCTTGGTTGGTACTAGCGGGAACAATGAGCAGTTCTTC.

In this sample, this clonotype turned up many times. An end of the junction does not agree with germline; a read error may underlie this. This chain connects TRBV20-1 to TRBJ2-7; 7 nucleotides line up with TRBD1. The length of the CDR3 is 14 residues. Germline V gene sequence: CDR1 DFQATT, CDR2 SNEGSKA (reference sequence). CDR3 residues: CSAPGQSSSHEQYF. The CDR3 DNA follows: TGCAGTGCTCCGGGACAGTCAAGCTCCCACGAGCAGTACTTC.

This clonotype appeared many times. This chain connects TRBV3-1 to TRBJ2-5; tentatively, D is TRBD2 (6 bases). CDR3 size: 13 residues. V shed 5 bases and J shed 2 bases, with 9 bases lying between them. Per germline, CDR1 LGHDT and CDR2 YNNKEL (reference sequence). Written as DNA, the CDR3 is TGTGCCAGCAGCTGGGACTCACAAGAGACCCAGTACTTC. Its protein is CASSWDSQETQYF.

This chain joins TRBV6-5 and TRBJ2-3; D call uncertain. Trimming took off 0 bases at V and 4 bases at J, with 17 bases between the two ends. This CDR3 region has 17 residues. CDR1 and CDR2 from the germline V gene are MNHEY and SVGAGI. CDR3 nucleotide sequence: TGTGCCAGCAGTTACTCGCGACCGGGCCGCGGAGCAGATACGCAGTATTTT. Translated: CASSYSRPGRGADTQYF.

This clonotype came up many times. V is TRBV20-1 and J is TRBJ1-6, with a tentative D call TRBD1 (6 bases). Germline V gives CDR1 DFQATT, CDR2 SNEGSKA (reference sequence). V shed 3 bases and J shed 7 bases, with 10 bases lying between them. The CDR3 spans 13 residues. The DNA for the CDR3 is TGCAGTGCTAGCGAGGGGGGAAATTCACCCCTCCACTTT. As protein: CSASEGGNSPLHF.